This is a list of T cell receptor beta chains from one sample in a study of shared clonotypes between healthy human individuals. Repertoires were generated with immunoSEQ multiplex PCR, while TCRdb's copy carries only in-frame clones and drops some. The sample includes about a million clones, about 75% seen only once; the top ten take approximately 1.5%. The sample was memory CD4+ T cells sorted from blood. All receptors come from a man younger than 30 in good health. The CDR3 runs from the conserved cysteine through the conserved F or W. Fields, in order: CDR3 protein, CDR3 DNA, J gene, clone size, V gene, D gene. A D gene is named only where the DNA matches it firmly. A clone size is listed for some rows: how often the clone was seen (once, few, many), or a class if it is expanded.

CASSPWTGSTDTQYF | TGTGCCAGTAGTCCCTGGACAGGGAGTACAGATACGCAGTATTTT | TRBJ2-3 | many | TRBV19 | TRBD1
CASKWKGGQGTYQPQHF | TGTGCCAGTAAATGGAAGGGAGGACAGGGGACATATCAGCCCCAGCATTTT | TRBJ1-5 | NA | TRBV19 | TRBD1
CASSPTGVMSPLHF | TGCGCCAGCAGCCCGACAGGGGTTATGTCACCCCTCCACTTT | TRBJ1-6 | NA | TRBV10-1 | TRBD1
CASSTKASGANVLTF | TGTGCCAGCAGCACGAAGGCTTCTGGGGCCAACGTCCTGACTTTC | TRBJ2-6 | NA | TRBV5-6 | NA
CAIRTGTGHSYEQYF | TGTGCCATCAGGACCGGGACAGGTCACTCCTACGAGCAGTACTTC | TRBJ2-7 | NA | TRBV10-3 | TRBD1
CASSSGTETQPQHF | TGTGCCAGCAGTTCCGGGACAGAAACTCAGCCCCAGCATTTT | TRBJ1-5 | NA | TRBV2 | TRBD1
CASTLSGQGGGYTF | TGTGCCAGCACTCTCTCCGGACAGGGTGGTGGCTACACCTTC | TRBJ1-2 | NA | TRBV2 | TRBD1
CASSPVGASGTDTQYF | TGTGCCAGCAGCCCCGTCGGGGCCTCCGGGACAGATACGCAGTATTTT | TRBJ2-3 | few | TRBV5-8 | NA
CASSRGGQNTEAFF | TGCGCCAGCAGCCGCGGCGGACAGAACACTGAAGCTTTCTTT | TRBJ1-1 | once | TRBV5-1 | NA
CAWSVSSYEQYF | TGTGCCTGGAGTGTGAGCTCCTACGAGCAGTACTTC | TRBJ2-7 | NA | TRBV30 | NA
CALEGSTNYGYTF | TGTGCCTTGGAGGGGTCTACTAACTATGGCTACACCTTC | TRBJ1-2 | NA | TRBV30 | NA
CASSPSSGRANGELFF | TGTGCCAGCAGTCCCTCTAGCGGGAGGGCCAACGGGGAGCTGTTTTTT | TRBJ2-2 | few | TRBV2 | TRBD2
CASSQGIAEAFF | TGTGCCAGCAGCCAGGGCATCGCTGAAGCTTTCTTT | TRBJ1-1 | NA | TRBV25-1 | NA
CAWSLVRDHEQYF | TGTGCCTGGAGTTTGGTCAGGGATCACGAGCAGTACTTC | TRBJ2-7 | NA | TRBV30 | NA
CASRPAGFGGYTF | TGTGCCAGCAGGCCGGCAGGATTTGGAGGCTACACCTTC | TRBJ1-2 | once | TRBV6-1 | NA
CASSLSGGRETQYF | TGCGCCAGCAGCCTTAGCGGGGGGAGAGAGACCCAGTACTTC | TRBJ2-5 | NA | TRBV5-1 | TRBD2
CASRDRVVGTEAFF | TGTGCCAGCCGCGACAGGGTTGTCGGCACTGAAGCTTTCTTT | TRBJ1-1 | NA | TRBV28 | TRBD1
CASSQRTDTQYF | TGTGCCAGCAGCCAACGCACAGATACGCAGTATTTT | TRBJ2-3 | NA | TRBV6-1 | NA
CATSRDPGYEQYF | TGTGCCACCAGCAGAGACCCGGGCTACGAGCAGTACTTC | TRBJ2-7 | NA | TRBV15 | NA
CASSKDTIGYEQYF | TGTGCCAGTAGTAAGGACACAATCGGCTACGAGCAGTACTTC | TRBJ2-7 | NA | TRBV19 | NA
CASSIDGGRVNTEAFF | TGTGCCAGTAGTATAGATGGGGGCAGGGTGAACACTGAAGCTTTCTTT | TRBJ1-1 | NA | TRBV19 | NA
CASGRSGGRETQYF | TGTGCTAGTGGTCGCTCAGGGGGTCGGGAGACCCAGTACTTC | TRBJ2-5 | NA | TRBV12-5 | TRBD1
CASSSGGSSYEQYF | TGTGCCAGCAGCTCCGGCGGGAGCTCCTACGAGCAGTACTTC | TRBJ2-7 | NA | TRBV7-9 | TRBD2
CASSLLSSGRGNEQFF | TGCGCCAGCAGCTTGTTATCGAGCGGGAGAGGCAATGAGCAGTTCTTC | TRBJ2-1 | few | TRBV5-1 | TRBD2
CASSPPYRLAGLTDTQYF | TGTGCCAGCAGCCCACCCTATAGGCTAGCGGGGCTCACAGATACGCAGTATTTT | TRBJ2-3 | NA | TRBV7-2 | TRBD2
CASSSSDSNQPQHF | TGTGCCAGCTCATCCAGTGATAGCAATCAGCCCCAGCATTTT | TRBJ1-5 | few | TRBV18 | NA
CASSPLALASNEQFF | TGTGCCAGCAGCCCACTGGCACTAGCGAGCAATGAGCAGTTCTTC | TRBJ2-1 | NA | TRBV11-2 | TRBD2
CASSSRGYYGYTF | TGTGCCAGCAGCTCCCGGGGCTACTATGGCTACACCTTC | TRBJ1-2 | few | TRBV5-4 | NA
CASGFLQYF | TGTGCCAGTGGGTTCCTTCAGTATTTT | TRBJ2-3 | NA | TRBV28 | NA
CASSPSGGMYGYTF | TGTGCCAGCAGTCCGTCGGGGGGCATGTATGGCTACACCTTC | TRBJ1-2 | NA | TRBV6-6 | NA
CASSDRGYEQYF | TGTGCCAGCTCAGACAGAGGGTACGAGCAGTACTTC | TRBJ2-7 | NA | TRBV6-6 | NA
CATSRDWGIAKNIQYF | TGTGCCACCAGCAGAGATTGGGGTATAGCCAAAAACATTCAGTACTTC | TRBJ2-4 | NA | TRBV15 | NA
CAIRTSGEQYF | TGTGCCATCAGGACCTCGGGCGAGCAGTACTTC | TRBJ2-7 | NA | TRBV10-3 | NA
CASSLILNDRTRAPEFF | TGTGCCAGCAGCTTGATCCTAAATGACAGGACGCGGGCCCCCGAGTTTTTT | TRBJ2-2 | NA | TRBV5-8 | NA
CASSEMGRSTGELFF | TGTGCCAGCAGTGAAATGGGCAGAAGCACCGGGGAGCTGTTTTTT | TRBJ2-2 | NA | TRBV2 | NA
CASSSQGGSPLHF | TGTGCCAGCAGTTCCCAGGGTGGGTCACCCCTCCACTTT | TRBJ1-6 | NA | TRBV7-3 | NA
CASSPTGMGGYGYTF | TGTGCCAGCAGCCCGACAGGGATGGGCGGCTATGGCTACACCTTC | TRBJ1-2 | NA | TRBV2 | TRBD1
CASSFGLAGAQTEFF | TGTGCCAGCAGCTTCGGACTAGCGGGGGCTCAAACAGAGTTCTTC | TRBJ2-1 | NA | TRBV7-2 | TRBD2